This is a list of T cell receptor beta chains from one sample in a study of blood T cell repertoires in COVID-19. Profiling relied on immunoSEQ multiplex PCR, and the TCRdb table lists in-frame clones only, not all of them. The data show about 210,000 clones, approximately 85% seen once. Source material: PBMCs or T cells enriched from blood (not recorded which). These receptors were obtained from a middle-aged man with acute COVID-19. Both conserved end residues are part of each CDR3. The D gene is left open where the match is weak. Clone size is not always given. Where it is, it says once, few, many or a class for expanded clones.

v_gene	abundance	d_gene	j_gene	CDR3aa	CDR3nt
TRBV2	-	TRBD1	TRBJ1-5	CASQTGAPNQPQHF	TGTGCCAGCCAGACAGGGGCCCCAAATCAGCCCCAGCATTTT
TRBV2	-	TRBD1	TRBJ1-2	CASRNRGLGGYTF	TGTGCCAGCAGAAACAGGGGTTTAGGTGGCTACACCTTC
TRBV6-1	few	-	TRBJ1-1	CASSEWVQEGTEAFF	TGTGCCAGCAGTGAATGGGTGCAAGAGGGTACTGAAGCTTTCTTT
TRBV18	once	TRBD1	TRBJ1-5	CASSPLLDRGAQPQHF	TGTGCCAGCTCACCACTACTGGACAGGGGCGCCCAGCCCCAGCATTTT
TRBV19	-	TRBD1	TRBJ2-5	CASTPLPGGAGTQYF	TGTGCCAGTACTCCTCTCCCAGGGGGCGCCGGGACCCAGTACTTC
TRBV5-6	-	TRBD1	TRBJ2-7	CASSYRTGGRDEQYF	TGTGCCAGCAGCTATCGGACAGGGGGAAGGGACGAGCAGTACTTC
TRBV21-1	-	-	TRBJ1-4	CASSKRHPRGKLFF	TGTGCCAGCAGCAAGAGACACCCTCGGGGGAAACTGTTTTTT
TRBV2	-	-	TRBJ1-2	CASSEGANYGYTF	TGTGCCAGCAGTGAAGGAGCTAACTATGGCTACACCTTC
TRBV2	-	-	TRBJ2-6	CASSQGLTSAGANVLTF	TGTGCCAGCAGCCAGGGCTTAACATCCGCTGGGGCCAACGTCCTGACTTTC
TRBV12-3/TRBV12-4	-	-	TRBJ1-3	CASSYGIGNTIYF	TGTGCCAGCAGCTACGGGATCGGAAACACCATATATTTT
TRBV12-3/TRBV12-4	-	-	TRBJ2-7	CASSLTGSYEQYF	TGTGCCAGCAGCCTTACGGGGTCCTACGAGCAGTACTTC
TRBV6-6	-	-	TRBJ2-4	CASSPGTAGALAKNIQYF	TGTGCCAGCAGTCCTGGGACAGCGGGTGCCCTAGCCAAAAACATTCAGTACTTC
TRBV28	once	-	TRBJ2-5	CASSWREETQYF	TGTGCCAGCAGTTGGCGGGAAGAGACCCAGTACTTC
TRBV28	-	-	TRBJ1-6	CASTTHGGTNSPLHF	TGTGCCAGCACTACTCACGGGGGGACTAATTCACCCCTCCACTTT
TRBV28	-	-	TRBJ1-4	CASSLGGATNEKLFF	TGTGCCAGCAGTTTGGGGGGTGCAACTAATGAAAAACTGTTTTTT
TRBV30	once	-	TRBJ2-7	CAWSPEQGTDEQYF	TGTGCCTGGAGTCCGGAACAGGGAACAGACGAGCAGTACTTC
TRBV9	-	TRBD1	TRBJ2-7	CASSVDGTGSYEQYF	TGTGCCAGCAGTGTAGATGGGACAGGGTCCTACGAGCAGTACTTC
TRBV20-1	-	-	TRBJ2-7	CSTHRGEQYF	TGCAGTACCCATCGGGGCGAGCAGTACTTC
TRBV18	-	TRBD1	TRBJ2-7	CASSEGTGRNEQYF	TGTGCCAGCTCTGAGGGGACAGGGAGAAACGAGCAGTACTTC
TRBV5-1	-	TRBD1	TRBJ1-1	CASSWGTLGTGVGEAFF	TGCGCCAGCAGCTGGGGTACTTTAGGGACAGGGGTAGGGGAAGCTTTCTTT
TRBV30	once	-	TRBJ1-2	CAWSGVAQNYGYTF	TGTGCCTGGAGTGGGGTAGCACAAAACTATGGCTACACCTTC
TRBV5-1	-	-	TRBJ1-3	CASSFQQGAGNTIYF	TGCGCCAGCAGCTTCCAACAGGGTGCTGGAAACACCATATATTTT
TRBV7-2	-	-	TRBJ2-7	CASSIPGFYEQYF	TGTGCCAGCAGCATTCCGGGGTTCTACGAGCAGTACTTC
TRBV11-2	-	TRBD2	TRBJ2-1	CASSFWTSADEQFF	TGTGCCAGCAGCTTCTGGACTAGTGCCGATGAGCAGTTCTTC
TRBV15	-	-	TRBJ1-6	CATSRGGVNSPLHF	TGTGCCACCAGCAGAGGGGGCGTAAATTCACCCCTCCACTTT
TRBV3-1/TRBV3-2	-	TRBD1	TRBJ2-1	CASSPGQGTLF	TGTGCCAGCAGCCCAGGACAGGGTACGCTCTTC
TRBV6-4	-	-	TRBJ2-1	CASSDSALEQFF	TGTGCCAGCAGTGACTCAGCTTTGGAGCAGTTCTTC
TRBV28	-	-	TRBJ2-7	CASSFLFRTGIYEQYF	TGTGCCAGCAGCTTCTTATTTAGAACAGGGATCTACGAGCAGTACTTC
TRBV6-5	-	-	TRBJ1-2	CATSRTNYGYTF	TGTGCCACTTCCAGGACTAACTATGGCTACACCTTC
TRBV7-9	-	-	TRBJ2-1	CASSLASGVNNEQFF	TGTGCCAGCAGCTTAGCGTCGGGAGTCAACAATGAGCAGTTCTTC
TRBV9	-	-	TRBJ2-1	CASSATSSYNEQFF	TGTGCCAGCAGCGCGACTAGCTCCTACAATGAGCAGTTCTTC
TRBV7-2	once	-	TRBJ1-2	CASSLVQGPNYGYTF	TGTGCCAGCAGCCTTGTACAGGGTCCAAACTATGGCTACACCTTC
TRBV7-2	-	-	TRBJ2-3	CASSGQRTDTQYF	TGTGCCAGCAGCGGACAACGCACAGATACGCAGTATTTT
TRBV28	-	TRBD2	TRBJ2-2	CATVGLAGNTGELFF	TGTGCCACGGTGGGACTAGCGGGGAACACCGGGGAGCTGTTTTTT
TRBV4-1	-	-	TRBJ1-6	CASSQDREISPLHF	TGCGCCAGCAGCCAAGATAGGGAGATATCACCCCTCCACTTT
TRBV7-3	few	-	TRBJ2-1	CASSPSGAYNEQFF	TGTGCCAGCAGCCCGAGCGGAGCTTACAATGAGCAGTTCTTC
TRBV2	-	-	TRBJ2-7	CAIRDISYEQYF	TGTGCCATCAGGGACATCTCCTACGAGCAGTACTTC
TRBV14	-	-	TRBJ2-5	CASSQDSGVTQYF	TGTGCCAGCAGCCAAGACTCGGGAGTGACCCAGTACTTC
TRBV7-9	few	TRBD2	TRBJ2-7	CASSLGTSGRGSYEQYF	TGTGCCAGCAGCTTGGGGACTAGCGGGAGAGGCTCCTACGAGCAGTACTTC
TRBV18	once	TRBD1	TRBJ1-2	CASSLDTGGTADGYTF	TGTGCCAGCTCACTAGATACCGGCGGGACAGCGGATGGCTACACCTTC